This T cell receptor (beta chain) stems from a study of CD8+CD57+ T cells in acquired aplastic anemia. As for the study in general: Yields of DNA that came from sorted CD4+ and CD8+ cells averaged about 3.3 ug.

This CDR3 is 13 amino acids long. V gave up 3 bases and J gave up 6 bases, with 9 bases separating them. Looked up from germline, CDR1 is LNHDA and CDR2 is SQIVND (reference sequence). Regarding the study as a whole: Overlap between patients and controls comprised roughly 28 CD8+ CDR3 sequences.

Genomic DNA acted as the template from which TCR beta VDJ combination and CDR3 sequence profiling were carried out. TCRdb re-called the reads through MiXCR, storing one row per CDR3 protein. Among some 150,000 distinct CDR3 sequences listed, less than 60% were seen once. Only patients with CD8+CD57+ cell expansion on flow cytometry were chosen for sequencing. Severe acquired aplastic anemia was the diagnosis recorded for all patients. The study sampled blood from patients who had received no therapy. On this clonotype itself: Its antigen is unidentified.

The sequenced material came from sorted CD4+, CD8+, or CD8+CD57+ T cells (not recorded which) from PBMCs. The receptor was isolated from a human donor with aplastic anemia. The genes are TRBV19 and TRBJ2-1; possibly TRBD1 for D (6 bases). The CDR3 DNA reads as TGTGCCAGTAGTATGCAGGGGTTCAATGAGCAGTTCTTC. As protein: CASSMQGFNEQFF.